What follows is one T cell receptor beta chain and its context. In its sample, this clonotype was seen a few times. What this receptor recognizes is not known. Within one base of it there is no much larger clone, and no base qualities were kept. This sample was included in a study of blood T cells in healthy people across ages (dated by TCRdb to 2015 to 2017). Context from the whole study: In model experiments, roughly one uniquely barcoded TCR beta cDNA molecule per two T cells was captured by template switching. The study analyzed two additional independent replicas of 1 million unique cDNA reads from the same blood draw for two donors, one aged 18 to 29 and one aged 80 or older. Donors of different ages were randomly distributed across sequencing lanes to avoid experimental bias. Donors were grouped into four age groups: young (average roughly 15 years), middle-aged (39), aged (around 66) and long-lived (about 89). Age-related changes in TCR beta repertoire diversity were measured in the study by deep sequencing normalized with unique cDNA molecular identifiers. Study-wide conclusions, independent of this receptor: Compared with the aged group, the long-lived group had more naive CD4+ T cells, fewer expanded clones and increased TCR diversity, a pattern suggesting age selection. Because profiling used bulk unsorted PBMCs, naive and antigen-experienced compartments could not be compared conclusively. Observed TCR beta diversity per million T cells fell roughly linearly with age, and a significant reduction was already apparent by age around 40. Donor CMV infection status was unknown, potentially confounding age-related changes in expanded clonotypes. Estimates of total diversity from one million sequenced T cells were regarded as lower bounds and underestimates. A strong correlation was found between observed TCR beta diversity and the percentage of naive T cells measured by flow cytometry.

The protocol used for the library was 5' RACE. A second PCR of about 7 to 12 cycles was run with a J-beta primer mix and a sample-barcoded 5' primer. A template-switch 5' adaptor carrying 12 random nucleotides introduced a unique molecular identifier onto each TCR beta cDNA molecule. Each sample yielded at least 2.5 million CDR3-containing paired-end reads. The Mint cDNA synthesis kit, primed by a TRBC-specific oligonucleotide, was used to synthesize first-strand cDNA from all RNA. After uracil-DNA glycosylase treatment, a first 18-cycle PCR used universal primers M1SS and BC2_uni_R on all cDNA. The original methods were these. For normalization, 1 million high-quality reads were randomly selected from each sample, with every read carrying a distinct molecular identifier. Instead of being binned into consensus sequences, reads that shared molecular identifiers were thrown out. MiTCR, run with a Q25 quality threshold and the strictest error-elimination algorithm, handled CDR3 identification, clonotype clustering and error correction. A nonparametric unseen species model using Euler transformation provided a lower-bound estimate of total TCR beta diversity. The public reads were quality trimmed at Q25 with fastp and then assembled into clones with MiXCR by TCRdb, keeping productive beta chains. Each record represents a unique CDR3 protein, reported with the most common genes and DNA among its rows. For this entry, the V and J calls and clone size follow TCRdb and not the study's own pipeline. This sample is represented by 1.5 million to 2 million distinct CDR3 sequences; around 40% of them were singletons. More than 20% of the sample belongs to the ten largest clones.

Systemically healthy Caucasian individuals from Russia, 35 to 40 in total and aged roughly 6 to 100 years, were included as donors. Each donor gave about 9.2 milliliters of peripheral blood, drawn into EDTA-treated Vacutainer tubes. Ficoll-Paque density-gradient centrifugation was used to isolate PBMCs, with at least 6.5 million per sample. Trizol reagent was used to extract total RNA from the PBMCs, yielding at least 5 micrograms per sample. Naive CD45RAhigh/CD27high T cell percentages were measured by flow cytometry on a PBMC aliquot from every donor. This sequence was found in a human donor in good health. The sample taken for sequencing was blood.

The nucleotides are TGCAGCGTTCCAGGGGGACAGGGGATAGGGGAAGCTTTCTTT. Translated, it gives CSVPGGQGIGEAFF. The rearranged chain carries TRBV29-1 and TRBJ1-1; 10 nucleotides in the junction match TRBD1. CDR1 and CDR2 are read off the germline V gene as SQVTM and ANQGSEA. Measured from the cysteine to the phenylalanine, the CDR3 is 14 residues long. The retained sequence is limited to the CDR3, 42 bases, with the frame set at the first base. V and J are trimmed by 5 bases and 8 bases, and the gene matches miss 11 bases of the junction. Joined to the reference TRBV29-1 and TRBJ1-1 proteins, this CDR3 gives the full variable domain: SAVISQKPSRDICQRGTSLTIQCQVDSQVTMMFWYRQQPGQSLTLIATANQGSEATYESGFVIDKFPISRPNLTFSTLTVSNMSPEDSSIYLCSVPGGQGIGEAFFGQGTRLTVV.